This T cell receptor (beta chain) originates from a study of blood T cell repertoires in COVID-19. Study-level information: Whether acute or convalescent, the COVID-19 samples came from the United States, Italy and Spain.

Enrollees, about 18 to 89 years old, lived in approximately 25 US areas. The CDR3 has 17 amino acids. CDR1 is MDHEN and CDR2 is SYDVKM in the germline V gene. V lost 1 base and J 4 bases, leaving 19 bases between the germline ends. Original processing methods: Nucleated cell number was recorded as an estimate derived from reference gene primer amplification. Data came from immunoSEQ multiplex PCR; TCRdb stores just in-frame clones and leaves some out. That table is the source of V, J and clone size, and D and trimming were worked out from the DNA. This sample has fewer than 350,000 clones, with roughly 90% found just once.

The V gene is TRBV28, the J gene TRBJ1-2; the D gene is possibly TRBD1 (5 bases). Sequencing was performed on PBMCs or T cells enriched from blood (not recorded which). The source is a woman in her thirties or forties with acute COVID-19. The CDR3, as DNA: TGTGCCAGCAGTTTATTCGTCGGTTCAGGGAAGTTCTATGGCTACACCTTC. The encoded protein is CASSLFVGSGKFYGYTF.